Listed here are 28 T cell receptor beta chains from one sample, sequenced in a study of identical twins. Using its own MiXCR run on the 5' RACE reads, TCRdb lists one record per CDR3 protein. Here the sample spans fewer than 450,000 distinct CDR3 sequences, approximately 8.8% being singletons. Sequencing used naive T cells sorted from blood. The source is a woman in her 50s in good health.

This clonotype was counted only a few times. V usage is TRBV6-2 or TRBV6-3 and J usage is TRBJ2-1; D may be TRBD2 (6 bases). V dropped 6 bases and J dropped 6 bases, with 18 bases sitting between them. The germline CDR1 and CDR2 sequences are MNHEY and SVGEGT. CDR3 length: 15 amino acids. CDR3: CASRTLDYNRNEQFF. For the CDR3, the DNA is TGTGCCAGCAGGACGTTGGACTACAACCGCAATGAGCAGTTCTTC.

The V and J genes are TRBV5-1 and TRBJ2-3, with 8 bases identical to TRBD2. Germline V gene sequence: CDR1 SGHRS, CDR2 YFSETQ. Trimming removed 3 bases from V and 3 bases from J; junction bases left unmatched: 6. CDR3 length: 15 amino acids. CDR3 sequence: CASSSAGDRTDTQYF. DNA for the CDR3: TGCGCCAGCAGCTCAGCGGGAGACCGGACAGATACGCAGTATTTT.

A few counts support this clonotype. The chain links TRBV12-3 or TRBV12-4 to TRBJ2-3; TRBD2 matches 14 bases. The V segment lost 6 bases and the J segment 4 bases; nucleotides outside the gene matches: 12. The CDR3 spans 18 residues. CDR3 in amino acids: CASRPGLAGARSPDTQYF. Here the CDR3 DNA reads TGTGCCAGCAGACCGGGACTAGCGGGAGCCCGGTCCCCAGATACGCAGTATTTT.

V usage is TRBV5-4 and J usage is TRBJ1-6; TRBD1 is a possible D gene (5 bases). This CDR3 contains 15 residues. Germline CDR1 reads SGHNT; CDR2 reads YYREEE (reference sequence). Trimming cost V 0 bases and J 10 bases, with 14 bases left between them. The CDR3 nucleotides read TGTGCCAGCAGCTTGGGGGGCCATAGAGGCTCACCCCTCCACTTT. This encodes CASSLGGHRGSPLHF.

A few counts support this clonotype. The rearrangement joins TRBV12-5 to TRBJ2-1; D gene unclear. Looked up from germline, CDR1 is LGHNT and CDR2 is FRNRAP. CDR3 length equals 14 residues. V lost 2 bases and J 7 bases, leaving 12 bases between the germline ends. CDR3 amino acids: CASGLIPRINEQFF. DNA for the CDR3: TGTGCTAGTGGTTTGATCCCTAGAATTAATGAGCAGTTCTTC.

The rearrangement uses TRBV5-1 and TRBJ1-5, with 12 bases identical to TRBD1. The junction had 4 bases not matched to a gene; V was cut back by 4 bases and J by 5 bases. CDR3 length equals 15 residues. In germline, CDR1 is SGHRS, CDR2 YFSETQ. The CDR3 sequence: CASSPGQGAYQPQHF. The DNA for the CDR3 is TGCGCCAGCAGCCCGGGACAGGGGGCTTATCAGCCCCAGCATTTT.

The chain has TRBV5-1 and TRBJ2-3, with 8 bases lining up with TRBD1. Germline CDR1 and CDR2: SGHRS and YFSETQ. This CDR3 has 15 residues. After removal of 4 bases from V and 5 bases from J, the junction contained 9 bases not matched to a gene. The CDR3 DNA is TGCGCCAGCAGCCCTAGGACAGGGTTGGAAGATACGCAGTATTTT. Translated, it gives CASSPRTGLEDTQYF.

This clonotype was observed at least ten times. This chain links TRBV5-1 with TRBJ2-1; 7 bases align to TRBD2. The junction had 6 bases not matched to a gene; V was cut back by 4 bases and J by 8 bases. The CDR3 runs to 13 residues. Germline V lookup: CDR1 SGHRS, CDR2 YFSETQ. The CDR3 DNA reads TGCGCCAGCAGCGGACTAGAAAAGGATGAGCAGTTCTTC. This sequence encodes CASSGLEKDEQFF.

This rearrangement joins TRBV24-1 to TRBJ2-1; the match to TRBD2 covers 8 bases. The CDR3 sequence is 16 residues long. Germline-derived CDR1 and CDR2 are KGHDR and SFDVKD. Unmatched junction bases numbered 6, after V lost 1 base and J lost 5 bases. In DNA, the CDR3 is TGTGCCACCAGTGATTTTACGGGAGGGCCCCACAATGAGCAGTTCTTC. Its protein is CATSDFTGGPHNEQFF.

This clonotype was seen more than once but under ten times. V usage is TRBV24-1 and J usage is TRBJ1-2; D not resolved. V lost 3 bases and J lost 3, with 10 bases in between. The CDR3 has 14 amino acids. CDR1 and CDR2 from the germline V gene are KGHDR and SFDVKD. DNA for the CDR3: TGTGCCACCAGTGATCAGAGCGCAGACTATGGCTACACCTTC. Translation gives CATSDQSADYGYTF.

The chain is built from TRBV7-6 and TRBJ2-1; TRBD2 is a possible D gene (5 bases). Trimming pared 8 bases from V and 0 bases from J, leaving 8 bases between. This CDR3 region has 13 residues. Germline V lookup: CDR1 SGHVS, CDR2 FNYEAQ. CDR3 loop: CASHGGSYNEQFF. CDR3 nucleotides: TGTGCCAGCCACGGAGGCTCCTACAATGAGCAGTTCTTC.

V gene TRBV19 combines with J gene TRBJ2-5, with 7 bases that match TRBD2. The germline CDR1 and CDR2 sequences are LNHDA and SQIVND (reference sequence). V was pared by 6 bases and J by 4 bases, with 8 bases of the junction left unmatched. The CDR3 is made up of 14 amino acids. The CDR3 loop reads CASRDGRTLETQYF. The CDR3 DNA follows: TGTGCCAGTAGGGACGGGAGGACTTTAGAGACCCAGTACTTC.

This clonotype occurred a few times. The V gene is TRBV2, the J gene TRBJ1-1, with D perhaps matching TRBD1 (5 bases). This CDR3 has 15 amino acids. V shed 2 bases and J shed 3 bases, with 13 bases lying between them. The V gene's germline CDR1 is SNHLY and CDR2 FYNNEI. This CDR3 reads CASSEKGRVYTEAFF. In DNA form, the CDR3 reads TGTGCCAGCAGTGAAAAGGGCAGGGTGTACACTGAAGCTTTCTTT.

The CDR3 DNA is TGTGCCAGCAGTGATGGCGGGGCGGTGAACACTGAAGCTTTCTTT. Translating it yields CASSDGGAVNTEAFF. The chain combines TRBV25-1 with TRBJ1-1; the D gene is possibly TRBD1 (5 bases). The CDR3 length is 15 residues. Trimming removed 3 bases from V and 0 bases from J, with 11 bases in between. Germline lookup yields CDR1 MGHDK and CDR2 SYGVNS.

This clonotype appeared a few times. CDR3 nucleotide sequence: TGCAGTGCTAGAGACTTCGCCTCGACTAGCGGGAGATCAGATACGCAGTATTTT. This encodes CSARDFASTSGRSDTQYF. The chain carries TRBV20-1 and TRBJ2-3; 12 bases fit TRBD2. Germline loops: CDR1 DFQATT, CDR2 SNEGSKA (reference sequence). The V and J ends lost 0 bases and 4 bases, in that order; junction bases with no gene match: 11. This CDR3 has 18 residues.

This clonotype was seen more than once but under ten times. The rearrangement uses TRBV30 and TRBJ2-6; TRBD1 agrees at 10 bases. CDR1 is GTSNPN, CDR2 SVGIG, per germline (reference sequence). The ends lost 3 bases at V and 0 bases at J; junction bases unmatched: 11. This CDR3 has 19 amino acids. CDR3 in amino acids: CAWRRVDRGRNSGANVLTF. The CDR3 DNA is TGTGCCTGGAGGAGGGTAGACAGGGGGCGCAACTCTGGGGCCAACGTCCTGACTTTC.

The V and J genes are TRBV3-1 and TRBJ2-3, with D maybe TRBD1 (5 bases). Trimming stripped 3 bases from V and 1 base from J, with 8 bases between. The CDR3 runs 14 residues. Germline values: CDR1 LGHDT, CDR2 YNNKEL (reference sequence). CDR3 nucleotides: TGTGCCAGCAGCCAGAGACAGCGCACAGATACGCAGTATTTT. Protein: CASSQRQRTDTQYF.

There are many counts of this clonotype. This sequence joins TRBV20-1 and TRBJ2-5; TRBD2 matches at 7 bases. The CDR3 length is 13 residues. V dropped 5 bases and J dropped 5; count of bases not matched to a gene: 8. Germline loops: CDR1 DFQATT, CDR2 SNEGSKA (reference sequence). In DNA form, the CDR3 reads TGCAGTGCTTCTTCCGGGGGGTGGGAGACCCAGTACTTC. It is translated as CSASSGGWETQYF.

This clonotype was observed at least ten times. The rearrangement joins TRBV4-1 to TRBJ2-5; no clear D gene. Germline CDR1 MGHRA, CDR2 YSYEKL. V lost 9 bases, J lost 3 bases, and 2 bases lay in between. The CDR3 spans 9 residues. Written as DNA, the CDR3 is TGCGCCAGTGAAGAGACCCAGTACTTC. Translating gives CASEETQYF.

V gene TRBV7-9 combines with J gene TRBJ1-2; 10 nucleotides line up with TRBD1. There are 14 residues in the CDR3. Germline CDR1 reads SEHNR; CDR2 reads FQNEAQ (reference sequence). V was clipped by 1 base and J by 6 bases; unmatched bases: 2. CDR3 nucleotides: TGTGCCAGCAGCTTAGAGGACAGGGGGAATGGCTACACCTTC. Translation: CASSLEDRGNGYTF.

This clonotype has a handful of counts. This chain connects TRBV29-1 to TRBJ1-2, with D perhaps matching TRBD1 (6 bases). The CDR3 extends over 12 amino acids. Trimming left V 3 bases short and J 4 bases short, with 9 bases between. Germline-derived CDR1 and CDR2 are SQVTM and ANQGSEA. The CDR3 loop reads CSVDTGIYGYTF. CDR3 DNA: TGCAGCGTTGATACAGGGATCTATGGCTACACCTTC. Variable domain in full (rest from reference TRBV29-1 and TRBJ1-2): SAVISQKPSRDICQRGTSLTIQCQVDSQVTMMFWYRQQPGQSLTLIATANQGSEATYESGFVIDKFPISRPNLTFSTLTVSNMSPEDSSIYLCSVDTGIYGYTFGSGTRLTVV.

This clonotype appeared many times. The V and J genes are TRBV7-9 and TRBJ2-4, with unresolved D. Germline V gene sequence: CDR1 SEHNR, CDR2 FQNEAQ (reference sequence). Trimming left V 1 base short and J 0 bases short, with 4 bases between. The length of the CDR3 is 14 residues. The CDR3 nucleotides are TGTGCCAGCAGCTTAGGGGGAGCCAAAAACATTCAGTACTTC. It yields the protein CASSLGGAKNIQYF.

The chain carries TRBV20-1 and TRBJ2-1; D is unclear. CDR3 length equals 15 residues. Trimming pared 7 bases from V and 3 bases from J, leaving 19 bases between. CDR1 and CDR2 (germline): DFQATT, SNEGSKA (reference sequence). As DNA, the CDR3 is TGCAGTGGGACGGGCTACCGGAAAAACTACAATGAGCAGTTCTTC. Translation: CSGTGYRKNYNEQFF.

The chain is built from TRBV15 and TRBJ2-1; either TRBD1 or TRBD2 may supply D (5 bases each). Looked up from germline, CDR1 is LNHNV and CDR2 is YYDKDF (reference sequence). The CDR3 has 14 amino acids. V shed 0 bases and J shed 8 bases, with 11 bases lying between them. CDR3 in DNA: TGTGCCACCAGCAGAGATTGGGGGTACGATGAGCAGTTCTTC. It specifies CATSRDWGYDEQFF.

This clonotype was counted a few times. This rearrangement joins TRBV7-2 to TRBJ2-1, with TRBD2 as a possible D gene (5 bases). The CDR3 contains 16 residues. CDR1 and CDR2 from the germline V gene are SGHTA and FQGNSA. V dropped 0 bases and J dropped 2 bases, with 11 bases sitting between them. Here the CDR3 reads CASSLASVGTYNEQFF. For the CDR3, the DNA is TGTGCCAGCAGCTTAGCTTCGGTCGGGACCTACAATGAGCAGTTCTTC.

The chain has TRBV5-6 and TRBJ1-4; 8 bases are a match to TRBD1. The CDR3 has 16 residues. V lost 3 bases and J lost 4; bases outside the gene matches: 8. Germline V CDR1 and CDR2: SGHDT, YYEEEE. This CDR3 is CASSSYLTGDNEKLFF. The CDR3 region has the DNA TGTGCCAGCAGCTCCTACTTGACAGGGGATAATGAAAAACTGTTTTTT. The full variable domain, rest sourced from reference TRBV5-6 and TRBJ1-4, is DAGVTQSPTHLIKTRGQQVTLRCSPKSGHDTVSWYQQALGQGPQFIFQYYEEEERQRGNFPDRFSGHQFPNYSSELNVNALLLGDSALYLCASSSYLTGDNEKLFFGSGTQLSVL.

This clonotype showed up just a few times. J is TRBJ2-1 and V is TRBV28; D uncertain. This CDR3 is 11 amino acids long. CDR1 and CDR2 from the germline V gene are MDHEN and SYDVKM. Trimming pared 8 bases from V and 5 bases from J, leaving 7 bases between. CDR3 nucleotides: TGTGCCAGCGGGGTCAACAATGAGCAGTTCTTC. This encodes CASGVNNEQFF. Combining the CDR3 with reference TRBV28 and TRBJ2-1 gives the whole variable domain DVKVTQSSRYLVKRTGEKVFLECVQDMDHENMFWYRQDPGLGLRLIYFSYDVKMKEKGDIPEGYSVSREKKERFSLILESASTNQTSMYLCASGVNNEQFFGPGTRLTVL.

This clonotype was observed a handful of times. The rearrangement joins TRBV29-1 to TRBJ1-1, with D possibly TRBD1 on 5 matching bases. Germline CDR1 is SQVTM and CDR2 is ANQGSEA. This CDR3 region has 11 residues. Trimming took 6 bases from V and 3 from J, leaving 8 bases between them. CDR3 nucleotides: TGCAGCGTGGACACAGACACTGAAGCTTTCTTT. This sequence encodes CSVDTDTEAFF.